The subject of this entry is one T cell receptor (beta chain). No antigen is known for it. CD4+ cells underwent separation, giving CD45RA+ naive and CD45RA-negative memory subsets. This record belongs to a study of shared clonotypes between healthy human individuals. General study findings and limits: Generation probabilities were higher for clonotypes shared across all four sorted-subset donors than for unshared ones. Four donors held around 5% of naive CD4 clonotypes in common. Larger estimated richness was generally recorded for naive subsets relative to memory subsets.

The trim removed 0 bases at V and 6 bases at J, leaving 2 bases unmatched. The CDR3 consists of 14 residues. Germline-derived CDR1 and CDR2 are MNHNS and SASEGT. Profiled with immunoSEQ multiplex PCR; TCRdb holds only in-frame clones, not every one. The sample shows about 2.3 million clones, approximately 93% of them seen only once. Sequencing used naive CD4+ T cells from PBMCs. Indicated subset: CD45RA+ positively selected. The chain is built from TRBV6-1 and TRBJ1-3; the match to TRBD1 covers 7 bases. The origin of this receptor is a man aged 18 to 29 in good health. Some clones in this sample may be carry-over from other donors' samples. The CDR3 here is CASSEAGQQNTIYF. The CDR3 nucleotides read TGTGCCAGCAGTGAAGCGGGACAGCAAAACACCATATATTTT.